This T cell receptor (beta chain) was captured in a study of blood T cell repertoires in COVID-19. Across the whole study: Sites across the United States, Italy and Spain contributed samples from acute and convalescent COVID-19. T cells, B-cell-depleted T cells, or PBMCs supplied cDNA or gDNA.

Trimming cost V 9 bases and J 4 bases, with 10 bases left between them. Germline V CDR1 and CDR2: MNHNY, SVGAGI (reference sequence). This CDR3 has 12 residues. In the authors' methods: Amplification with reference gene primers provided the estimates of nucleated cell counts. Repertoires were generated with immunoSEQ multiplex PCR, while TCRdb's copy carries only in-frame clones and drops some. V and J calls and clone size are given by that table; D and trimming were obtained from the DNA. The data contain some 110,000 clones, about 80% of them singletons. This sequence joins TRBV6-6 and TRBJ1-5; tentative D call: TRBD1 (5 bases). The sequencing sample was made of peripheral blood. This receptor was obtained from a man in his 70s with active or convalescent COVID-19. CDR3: CARTTVNQPQHF. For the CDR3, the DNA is TGTGCCAGGACGACAGTTAATCAGCCCCAGCATTTT.